This TCR beta chain was sequenced in a study of graft-versus-host responses after intestinal transplantation. Generated by immunoSEQ multiplex PCR, the TCRdb table keeps only in-frame clones and is missing some. The sample consists of 130,000 to 150,000 clones, 80% to 95% of them appearing once. Trimming stripped 2 bases from V and 13 bases from J, with 16 bases between. CDR1 SGDLS and CDR2 YYNGEE come from the germline V gene. This CDR3 is 13 amino acids long. Comment on this clone: The antigen is not known.

This chain connects TRBV9 to TRBJ2-4, with D possibly TRBD1 on 7 matching bases. The TCR was taken from a human donor who received an intestinal transplant. The source material was unstimulated CD4+ T cells sorted from spleen or lymph node cells, sampled before intestinal transplant. CDR3 sequence: CASSVGQWGVQYF. For the CDR3, the DNA is TGTGCCAGCAGCGTGGGACAGTGGGGGGTCCAGTACTTC.